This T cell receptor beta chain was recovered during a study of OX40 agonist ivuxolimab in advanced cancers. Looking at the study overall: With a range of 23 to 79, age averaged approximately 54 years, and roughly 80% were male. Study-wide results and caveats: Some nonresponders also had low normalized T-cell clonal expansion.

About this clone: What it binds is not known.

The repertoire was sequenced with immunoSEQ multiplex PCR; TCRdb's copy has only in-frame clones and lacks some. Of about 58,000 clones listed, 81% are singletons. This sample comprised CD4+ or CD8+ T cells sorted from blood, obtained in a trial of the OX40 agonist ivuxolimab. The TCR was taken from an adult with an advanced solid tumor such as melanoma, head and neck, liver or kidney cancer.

CDR3 loop: CASSWDRKGEKLFF. DNA for the CDR3: TGTGCCAGCAGTTGGGACAGAAAGGGAGAAAAACTGTTTTTT. The chain has TRBV6-6 and TRBJ1-4, with 7 bases fitting TRBD1. The germline V gene encodes CDR1 MNHNY and CDR2 SVGAGI (reference sequence). CDR3 length equals 14 residues. The ends lost 4 bases at V and 8 bases at J; junction bases unmatched: 7.